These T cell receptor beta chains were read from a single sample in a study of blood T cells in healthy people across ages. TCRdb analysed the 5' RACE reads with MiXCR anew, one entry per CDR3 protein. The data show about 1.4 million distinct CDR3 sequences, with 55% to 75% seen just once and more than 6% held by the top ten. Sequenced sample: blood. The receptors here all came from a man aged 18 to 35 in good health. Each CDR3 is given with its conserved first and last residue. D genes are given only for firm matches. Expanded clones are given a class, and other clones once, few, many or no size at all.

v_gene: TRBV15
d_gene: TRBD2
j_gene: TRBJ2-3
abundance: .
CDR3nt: TGTGCCACCAGTGAGACGACTAGCGGAACCACAGATACGCAGTATTTT
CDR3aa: CATSETTSGTTDTQYF

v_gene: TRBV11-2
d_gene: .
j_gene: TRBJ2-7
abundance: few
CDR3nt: TGTGCCAGCAGTCCACCGGGACCGAACTACGAGCAGTACTTC
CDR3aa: CASSPPGPNYEQYF

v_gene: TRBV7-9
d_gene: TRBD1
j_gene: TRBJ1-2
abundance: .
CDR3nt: TGTGCCAGCAGCTTCCCGGGACAGGGATCCGAGTGGTATGGCTACACCTTC
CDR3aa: CASSFPGQGSEWYGYTF

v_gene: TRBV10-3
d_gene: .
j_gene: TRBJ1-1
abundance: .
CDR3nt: TGTGCCATCAGTAAAGGAAACACTGAAGCTTTCTTT
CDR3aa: CAISKGNTEAFF

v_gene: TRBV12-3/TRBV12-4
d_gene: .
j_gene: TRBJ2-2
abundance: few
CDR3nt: TGTGCCAGCAGTTTCAGGCAGGGAGGCACCGGGGAGCTGTTTTTT
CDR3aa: CASSFRQGGTGELFF

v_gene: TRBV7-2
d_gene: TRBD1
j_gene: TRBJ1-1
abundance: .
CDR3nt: TGTGCCAGCAGCTTAGGCCTAGGGGGCAGCTTGGGTGAAGCTTTCTTT
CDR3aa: CASSLGLGGSLGEAFF

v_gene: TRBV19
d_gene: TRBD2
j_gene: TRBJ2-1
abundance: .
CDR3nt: TGTGCCAGTAGGCACGATTCCCTAACCCGGGCTAGCGGGAGAAGGCACTACAATGAGCAGTTCTTC
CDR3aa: CASRHDSLTRASGRRHYNEQFF

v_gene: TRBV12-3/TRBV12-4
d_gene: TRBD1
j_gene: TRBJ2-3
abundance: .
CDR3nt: TGTGCCAGCAGTCTTACCCTTGGGACAGGGCTCGCAAGTACGCAGTATTTT
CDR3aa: CASSLTLGTGLASTQYF

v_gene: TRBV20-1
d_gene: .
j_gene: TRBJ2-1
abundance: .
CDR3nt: TGCAGTGCTAGAGAGTCAGGTAGCATGAATGAGCAGTTCTTC
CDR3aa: CSARESGSMNEQFF

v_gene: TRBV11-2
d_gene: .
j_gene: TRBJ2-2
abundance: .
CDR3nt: TGTGCCAGCAGCTTAGATTACTATCCTGGCGGGGAGCTGTTTTTT
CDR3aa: CASSLDYYPGGELFF

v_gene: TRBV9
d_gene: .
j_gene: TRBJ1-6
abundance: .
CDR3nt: TGTGCCAGCGGCGTAGGAGACAGAGCCTATAATTCACCCCTCCACTTT
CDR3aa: CASGVGDRAYNSPLHF

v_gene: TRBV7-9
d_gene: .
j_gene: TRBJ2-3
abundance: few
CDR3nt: TGTGCCAGCAGCTTAGGTTCCCCCCGAGATACGCAGTATTTT
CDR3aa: CASSLGSPRDTQYF

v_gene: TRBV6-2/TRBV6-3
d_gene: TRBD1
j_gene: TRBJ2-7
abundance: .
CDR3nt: TGTGCCAGCAGTTACCCCTCGGGACAGACCGACTACGAGCAGTACTTC
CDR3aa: CASSYPSGQTDYEQYF

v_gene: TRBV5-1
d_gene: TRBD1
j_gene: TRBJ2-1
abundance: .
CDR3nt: TGCGCCAGCAGCTCACGGACAGGGAGGCAAAATGAGCAGTTCTTC
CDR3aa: CASSSRTGRQNEQFF

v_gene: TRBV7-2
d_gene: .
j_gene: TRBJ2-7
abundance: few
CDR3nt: TGTGCCAGCAGCTTAGACAACACTAGCTACGAGCAGTACTTC
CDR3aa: CASSLDNTSYEQYF

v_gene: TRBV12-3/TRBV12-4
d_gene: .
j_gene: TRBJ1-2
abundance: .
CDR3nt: TGTGCCAGCAGTTTAGAGGGTCTCACACTAAACTATGGCTACACCTTC
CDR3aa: CASSLEGLTLNYGYTF

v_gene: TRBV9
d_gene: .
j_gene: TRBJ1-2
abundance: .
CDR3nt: TGTGCCAGCAGCGGCGCTCAGGGTTTGCCTGGCTACACCTTT
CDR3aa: CASSGAQGLPGYTF

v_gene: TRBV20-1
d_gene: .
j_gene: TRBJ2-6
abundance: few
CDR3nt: TGCAGTGGTACAGGGAGCTCTGGGGCCAACGTCCTGACTTTC
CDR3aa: CSGTGSSGANVLTF

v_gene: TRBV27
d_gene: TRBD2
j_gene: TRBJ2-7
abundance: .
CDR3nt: TGTGCCAGCAGTTCGGGGGCTAGCGGGCCCAGCGGCGAGCAGTACTTC
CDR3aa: CASSSGASGPSGEQYF

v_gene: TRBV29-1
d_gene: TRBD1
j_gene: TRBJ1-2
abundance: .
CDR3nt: TGCAGCGTTCTGGGGCAGGGGGCAGGCGGCTACACCTTC
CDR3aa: CSVLGQGAGGYTF

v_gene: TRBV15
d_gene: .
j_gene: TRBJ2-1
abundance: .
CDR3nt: TGTGCCACCAGCTCACAGGGTGACAATGAGCAGTTCTTC
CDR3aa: CATSSQGDNEQFF

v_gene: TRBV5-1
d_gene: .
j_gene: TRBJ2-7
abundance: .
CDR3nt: TGCGCCAGCAGCTTGGGCACTAGTTGGGTCTACGAGCAGTACTTC
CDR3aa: CASSLGTSWVYEQYF

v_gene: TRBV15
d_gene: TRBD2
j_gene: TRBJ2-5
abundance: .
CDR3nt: TGTGCCACCAGCCCCGAGGGGACTAGAAAAGAGACCCAGTACTTC
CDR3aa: CATSPEGTRKETQYF

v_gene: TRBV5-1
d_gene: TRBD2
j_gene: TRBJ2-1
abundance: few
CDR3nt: TGCGCCAGCAGCTTGTGGACTAGCGGATCCAATGAGCAGTTCTTC
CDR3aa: CASSLWTSGSNEQFF

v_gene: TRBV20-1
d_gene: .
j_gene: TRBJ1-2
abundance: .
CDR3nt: TGCAGTGCTGGTGGGGGAGGGACTAACTATGGCTACACCTTC
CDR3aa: CSAGGGGTNYGYTF

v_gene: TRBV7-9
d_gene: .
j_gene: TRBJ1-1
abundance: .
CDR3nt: TGTGCCAGCAGCTTAGGAAACAGGGAACCTTTCTTT
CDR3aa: CASSLGNREPFF

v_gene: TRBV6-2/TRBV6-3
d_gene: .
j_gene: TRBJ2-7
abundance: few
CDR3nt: TGTGCCAGCAGTTATGGAAGCGACCCTCGCTACGAGCAGTACTTC
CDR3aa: CASSYGSDPRYEQYF

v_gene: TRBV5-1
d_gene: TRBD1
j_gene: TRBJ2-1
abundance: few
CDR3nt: TGCGCCAGCAGCTTTACAGGGGGCGATGAGCAGTTCTTC
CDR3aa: CASSFTGGDEQFF

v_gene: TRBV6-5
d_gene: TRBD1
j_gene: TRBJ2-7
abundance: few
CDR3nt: TGTGCCAGCACCCCCTCTCCAGGGGGCTACGAGCAGTACTTC
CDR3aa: CASTPSPGGYEQYF